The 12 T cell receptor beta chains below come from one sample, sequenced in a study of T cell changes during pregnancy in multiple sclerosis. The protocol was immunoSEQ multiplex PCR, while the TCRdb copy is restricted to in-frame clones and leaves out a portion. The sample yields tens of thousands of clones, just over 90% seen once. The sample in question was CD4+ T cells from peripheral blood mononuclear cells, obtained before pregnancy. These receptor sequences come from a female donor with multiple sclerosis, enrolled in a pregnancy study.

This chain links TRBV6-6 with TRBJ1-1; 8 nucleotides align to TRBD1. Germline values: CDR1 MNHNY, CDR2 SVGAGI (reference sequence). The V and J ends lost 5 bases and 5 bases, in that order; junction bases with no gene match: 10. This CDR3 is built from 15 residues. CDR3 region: CASSVGGDRRTEAFF. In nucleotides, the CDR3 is TGTGCCAGCAGTGTTGGTGGGGACAGGAGAACTGAAGCTTTCTTT.

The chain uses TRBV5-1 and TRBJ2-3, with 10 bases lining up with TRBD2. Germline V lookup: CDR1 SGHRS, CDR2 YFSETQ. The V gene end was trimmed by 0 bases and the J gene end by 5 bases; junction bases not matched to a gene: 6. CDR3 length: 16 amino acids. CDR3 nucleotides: TGCGCCAGCAGCTTGGTCCCAGCGGGGGGGCAAGATACGCAGTATTTT. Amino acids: CASSLVPAGGQDTQYF.

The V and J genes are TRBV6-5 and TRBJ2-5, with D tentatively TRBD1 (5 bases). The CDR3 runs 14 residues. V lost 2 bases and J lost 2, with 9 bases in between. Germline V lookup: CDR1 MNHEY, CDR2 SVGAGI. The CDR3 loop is CASSYGAVQETQYF. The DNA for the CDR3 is TGTGCCAGCAGTTACGGGGCAGTACAAGAGACCCAGTACTTC.

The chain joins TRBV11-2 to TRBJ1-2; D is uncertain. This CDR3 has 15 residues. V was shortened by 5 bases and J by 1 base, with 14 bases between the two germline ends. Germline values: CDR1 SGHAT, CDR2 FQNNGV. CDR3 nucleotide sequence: TGTGCCAGCAGCCTTCCCTTCCAGGTTAACTATGGCTACACCTTC. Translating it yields CASSLPFQVNYGYTF.

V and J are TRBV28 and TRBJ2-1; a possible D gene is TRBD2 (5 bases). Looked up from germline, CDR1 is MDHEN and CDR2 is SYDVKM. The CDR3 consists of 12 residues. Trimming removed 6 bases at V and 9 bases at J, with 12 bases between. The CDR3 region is CASRGVIGEQFF. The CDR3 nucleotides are TGTGCCAGCAGGGGAGTGATAGGTGAGCAGTTCTTC.

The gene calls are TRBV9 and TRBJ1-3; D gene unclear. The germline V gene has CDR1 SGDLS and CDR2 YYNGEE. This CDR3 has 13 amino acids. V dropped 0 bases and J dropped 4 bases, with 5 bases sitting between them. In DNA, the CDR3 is TGTGCCAGCAGCGTAGCTACGGGAAACACCATATATTTT. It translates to CASSVATGNTIYF.

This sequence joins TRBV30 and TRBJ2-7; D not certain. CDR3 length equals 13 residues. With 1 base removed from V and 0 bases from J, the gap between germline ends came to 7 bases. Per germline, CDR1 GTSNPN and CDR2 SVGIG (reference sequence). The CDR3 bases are TGTGCCTGGAGTGCTTTCAGCTCCTACGAGCAGTACTTC. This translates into CAWSAFSSYEQYF.

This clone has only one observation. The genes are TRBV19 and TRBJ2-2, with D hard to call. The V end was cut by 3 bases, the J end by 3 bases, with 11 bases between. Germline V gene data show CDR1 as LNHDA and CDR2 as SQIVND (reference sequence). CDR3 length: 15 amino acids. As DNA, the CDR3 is TGTGCCAGTAGTATCGGAAGGAGAGACACCGGGGAGCTGTTTTTT. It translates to CASSIGRRDTGELFF.

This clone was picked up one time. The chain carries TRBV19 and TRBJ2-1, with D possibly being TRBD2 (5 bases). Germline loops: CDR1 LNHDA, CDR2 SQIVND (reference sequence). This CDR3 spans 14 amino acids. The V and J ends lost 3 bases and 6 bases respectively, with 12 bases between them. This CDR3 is CASSISLGGNEQFF. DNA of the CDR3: TGTGCCAGTAGTATCTCCCTTGGAGGCAATGAGCAGTTCTTC.

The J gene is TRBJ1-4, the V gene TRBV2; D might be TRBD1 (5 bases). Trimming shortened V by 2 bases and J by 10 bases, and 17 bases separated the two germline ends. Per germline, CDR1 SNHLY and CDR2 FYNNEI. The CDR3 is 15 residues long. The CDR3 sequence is CASSESTGGDGKLFF. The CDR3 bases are TGTGCCAGCAGTGAAAGTACGGGGGGAGATGGAAAACTGTTTTTT.

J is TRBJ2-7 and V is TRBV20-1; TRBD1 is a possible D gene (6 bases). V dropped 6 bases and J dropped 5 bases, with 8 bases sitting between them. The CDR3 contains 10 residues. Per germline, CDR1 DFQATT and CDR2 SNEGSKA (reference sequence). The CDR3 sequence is CSAYRDEQYF. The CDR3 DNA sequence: TGCAGTGCATACAGGGACGAGCAGTACTTC.

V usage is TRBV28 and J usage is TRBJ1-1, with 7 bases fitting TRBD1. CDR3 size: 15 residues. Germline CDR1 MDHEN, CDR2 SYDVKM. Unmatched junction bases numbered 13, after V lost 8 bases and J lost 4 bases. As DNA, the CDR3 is TGTGCCAGCGGGATCTATCAGGGGGGAGGCACTGAAGCTTTCTTT. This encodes CASGIYQGGGTEAFF.